The clone carrying this TCR beta chain was recorded once. Its antigen remains unidentified. This entry belongs to a study of shared clonotypes between healthy human individuals. Study results and limitations: Estimated clonotype richness was generally higher in naive than memory subsets.

The assay was immunoSEQ multiplex PCR, and TCRdb's table has in-frame clones only and misses some. The sample lists some 2,000,000 clones; 90% to 96% were seen once. J gave up 4 bases and V 3 bases, and 4 bases lay outside the gene matches. Germline CDR1 is LNHDA and CDR2 is SQIVND (reference sequence). CDR3 length equals 14 residues. The sample taken for sequencing was naive CD4+ T cells sorted from blood. Subset of the sample: CD45RA+ positively selected. The origin of this receptor is a man between 18 and 35 years old in good health. V is TRBV19 and J is TRBJ1-2, with TRBD1 matching over 8 bases. CDR3 DNA: TGTGCCAGTAGTATGTTCGGGACAGGCTATGGCTACACCTTC. Translating gives CASSMFGTGYGYTF.